The 6 T cell receptor beta chains below all came from one sample that was sequenced in a study of regulatory T cells in long-lasting Graves disease. Indicated time point: newly diagnosed GD, antithyroid drugs for less than 3 months. Construction of the TCR library relied on RNA isolated from PBMCs. Investigators prepared the TCR beta libraries by applying iRepertoire HTBI primers and Arm-PCR of CDR3 regions. TCRdb used MiXCR to reprocess the multiplex PCR reads, holding one entry per CDR3 protein. The data hold about 430,000 distinct CDR3 sequences, with approximately 15% observed a single time. These data also formed part of another study, on T cells in Graves' hyperthyroidism and ophthalmopathy.

The material was peripheral blood mononuclear cells (PBMCs), obtained at new diagnosis, from a patient treated with antithyroid drugs. These receptors all stem from a woman aged 40 to 49 with Graves disease.

Ten or more counts support this clonotype. V and J are TRBV7-2 and TRBJ2-2; 7 bases agree with TRBD2. The CDR3 has 16 amino acids. V dropped 0 bases and J dropped 2; count of bases not matched to a gene: 3. CDR1 and CDR2 from the germline V gene are SGHTA and FQGNSA. The CDR3 protein is CASSLAASGNTGELFF. The CDR3 DNA is TGTGCCAGCAGCTTAGCGGCTAGCGGTAACACCGGGGAGCTGTTTTTT.

This clonotype has a handful of counts. The chain carries TRBV30 and TRBJ1-1; D unclear. Per germline, CDR1 GTSNPN and CDR2 SVGIG (reference sequence). The length of the CDR3 is 12 residues. V was shortened by 2 bases and J by 4 bases, with 8 bases between the two germline ends. The CDR3 loop is CAWSFRATEAFF. The CDR3 bases are TGTGCCTGGAGTTTCCGGGCCACTGAAGCTTTCTTT.

The J gene is TRBJ1-5, the V gene TRBV6-1; D possibly corresponds to TRBD1 (6 bases). Germline CDR1 MNHNS, CDR2 SASEGT. There are 18 residues in the CDR3. The V gene lost 4 bases and the J gene lost 3 bases, with 22 bases spanning the gap. CDR3 protein: CASSGTGRQGWVNQPQHF. For the CDR3, the DNA is TGTGCCAGCAGTGGTACAGGGAGGCAGGGATGGGTCAATCAGCCCCAGCATTTT.

The chain uses TRBV4-1 and TRBJ2-1; 8 positions agree with TRBD1. J gave up 8 bases and V 0 bases, and 6 bases lay outside the gene matches. There are 15 residues in the CDR3. The germline V gene encodes CDR1 MGHRA and CDR2 YSYEKL. The CDR3 loop is CASSQDGTGFDEQFF. The CDR3 DNA follows: TGCGCCAGCAGCCAAGACGGGACAGGTTTCGATGAGCAGTTCTTC.

This clonotype came up many times. V and J are TRBV7-9 and TRBJ2-3; D is unclear. V lost 5 bases, J lost 0 bases, and 15 bases lay in between. CDR1 is SEHNR, CDR2 FQNEAQ, per germline (reference sequence). The CDR3 is 16 residues long. DNA for the CDR3: TGTGCCAGCAGCACCGGTGTCCCTTTTAGCACAGATACGCAGTATTTT. It is translated as CASSTGVPFSTDTQYF.

The chain's CDR3 is CASSYTSGSGNEQFF. DNA for the CDR3: TGTGCCAGCAGCTACACTAGCGGGAGTGGTAATGAGCAGTTCTTC. The rearrangement links TRBV11-1 to TRBJ2-1, with 11 bases aligning to TRBD2. V was pared by 4 bases and J by 7 bases, with 6 bases of the junction left unmatched. Germline V CDR1 and CDR2: SGHAT, FQDESV (reference sequence). The CDR3 length is 15 residues.